This is a list of T cell receptor beta chains from one sample in a study of blood T cells in healthy people across ages. Using its own MiXCR run on the 5' RACE reads, TCRdb lists one record per CDR3 protein. The profile covers roughly 560,000 distinct CDR3 sequences, with about 25% appearing a single time and less than 9% taken by the ten largest. The data were also submitted as part of a second study, on T cells of mothers and their children.

Sample: blood. These TCRs come from a boy aged 10-17 years in good health. The CDR3 runs from the conserved cysteine through the conserved F or W. The D gene is left open where the match is weak. The size entry is marked missing in some rows and otherwise reads once, few, many or a size class.

j_call | d_call | clone_size | v_call | cdr3_aa | cdr3_nt
TRBJ2-3 | TRBD2 | NA | TRBV7-3 | CASSSTSGGAPDTQYF | TGTGCCAGCAGCTCTACTAGCGGGGGGGCCCCAGATACGCAGTATTTT
TRBJ2-5 | TRBD2 | NA | TRBV4-3 | CASSLRVAGIGETQYF | TGCGCCAGCAGCCTTCGAGTAGCGGGAATTGGAGAGACCCAGTACTTC
TRBJ2-5 | NA | NA | TRBV4-3 | CASSQDLGAVETQYF | TGCGCCAGCAGCCAAGATCTCGGGGCCGTAGAGACCCAGTACTTC
TRBJ2-3 | TRBD2 | NA | TRBV20-1 | CSANVASGSTDTQYF | TGCAGTGCAAACGTAGCTAGCGGGAGCACAGATACGCAGTATTTT
TRBJ2-7 | NA | NA | TRBV5-1 | CASSFIQGVSYEQYF | TGCGCCAGCAGCTTCATTCAAGGGGTGAGCTACGAGCAGTACTTC
TRBJ2-1 | TRBD2 | few | TRBV3-1 | CASSSTSGGLIQFF | TGTGCCAGCAGTTCGACTAGCGGGGGCCTCATACAGTTCTTC
TRBJ2-3 | NA | NA | TRBV21-1 | CASIHTHFIPWTGCSDTQYF | TGTGCCAGCATCCATACCCACTTTATCCCGTGGACAGGGTGTTCAGATACGCAGTATTTT
TRBJ1-6 | TRBD1 | few | TRBV5-6 | CASSLGDRDSPLHF | TGTGCCAGCAGCTTGGGGGACAGGGATTCACCCCTCCACTTT
TRBJ2-2 | NA | NA | TRBV9 | CASSVTSGVSGTGELFF | TGTGCCAGCAGCGTAACGTCGGGGGTTTCGGGGACCGGGGAGCTGTTTTTT
TRBJ2-7 | TRBD1 | few | TRBV5-1 | CASSPTGTGGYEQYF | TGCGCCAGCAGCCCTACCGGGACAGGGGGCTACGAGCAGTACTTC
TRBJ1-2 | NA | few | TRBV7-2 | CASIMTRYTF | TGTGCCAGCATTATGACTAGATACACCTTC
TRBJ2-1 | NA | NA | TRBV27 | CASSLDLGSYNEQFF | TGTGCCAGCAGTTTAGATTTAGGCTCCTACAATGAGCAGTTCTTC
TRBJ2-1 | TRBD2 | NA | TRBV5-1 | CASSLALAGGPSNEQFF | TGCGCCAGCAGCTTGGCGCTAGCGGGAGGGCCAAGCAATGAGCAGTTCTTC
TRBJ2-7 | NA | NA | TRBV5-6 | CASSPDVQGHEQYF | TGTGCCAGCAGCCCGGACGTCCAGGGCCACGAGCAGTACTTC
TRBJ1-2 | TRBD1 | NA | TRBV25-1 | CASSRSDRDYGYTF | TGTGCCAGCAGTCGGTCCGACAGGGACTATGGCTACACCTTC
TRBJ1-5 | NA | few | TRBV21-1 | CASSKGGEGDSNQPQHF | TGTGCCAGCAGCAAAGGAGGAGAAGGGGATAGCAATCAGCCCCAGCATTTT
TRBJ1-2 | TRBD1 | NA | TRBV27 | CATRRDRGSYYGYTF | TGTGCCACCAGAAGAGACAGGGGCTCTTACTATGGCTACACCTTC
TRBJ2-7 | NA | few | TRBV20-1 | CSANDKGNEQYF | TGCAGTGCCAATGACAAGGGGAACGAGCAGTACTTC
TRBJ2-7 | NA | NA | TRBV12-3/TRBV12-4 | CASSRGARGTYEQYF | TGTGCCAGCAGTAGGGGTGCTAGAGGGACCTACGAGCAGTACTTC
TRBJ1-2 | TRBD1 | many | TRBV7-2 | CASSAGTGGNYGYTF | TGTGCCAGCAGCGCGGGGACAGGGGGAAACTATGGCTACACCTTC
TRBJ2-3 | NA | few | TRBV9 | CASSVARSLDTQYF | TGTGCCAGCAGCGTAGCCAGGTCCTTAGATACGCAGTATTTT
TRBJ2-2 | NA | few | TRBV3-1 | CASSPITANTGELFF | TGTGCCAGCAGTCCTATCACAGCGAACACCGGGGAGCTGTTTTTT
TRBJ2-5 | TRBD1 | few | TRBV28 | CASRGDSQETQYF | TGTGCCAGCAGGGGGGACAGCCAAGAGACCCAGTACTTC
TRBJ1-5 | NA | NA | TRBV19 | CASTDRPEQVQPQHF | TGTGCCAGTACCGATCGGCCCGAGCAAGTTCAGCCCCAGCATTTT
TRBJ1-1 | NA | NA | TRBV5-6 | CASSQGRGEAFF | TGTGCCAGCAGCCAGGGGAGGGGTGAAGCTTTCTTT
TRBJ1-2 | NA | NA | TRBV29-1 | CSVVRQYYGYTF | TGCAGCGTGGTACGACAGTACTATGGCTACACCTTC
TRBJ1-1 | NA | NA | TRBV10-3 | CAISGAPVSTEAFF | TGTGCCATCAGTGGGGCCCCGGTAAGCACTGAAGCTTTCTTT
TRBJ2-2 | NA | NA | TRBV2 | CASSELSRLTGELFF | TGTGCCAGCAGTGAACTCTCACGACTTACCGGGGAGCTGTTTTTT
TRBJ1-2 | TRBD1 | NA | TRBV7-2 | CASSPGTGGAYGYTF | TGTGCCAGCAGCCCCGGGACAGGGGGGGCCTATGGCTACACCTTC
TRBJ2-5 | TRBD2 | few | TRBV12-3/TRBV12-4 | CASSLGTGGTSGSQTQYF | TGTGCCAGCAGTTTGGGGACAGGGGGGACTAGCGGGAGTCAGACCCAGTACTTC
TRBJ1-3 | NA | NA | TRBV20-1 | CSAGRPSGNTIYF | TGCAGTGCGGGCAGGCCCTCTGGAAACACCATATATTTT
TRBJ2-5 | NA | NA | TRBV29-1 | CSPRYRGQGGETQYF | TGCAGCCCAAGATACCGGGGCCAAGGGGGAGAGACCCAGTACTTC
TRBJ1-4 | NA | few | TRBV20-1 | CSAREAWANNEKLFF | TGCAGTGCTAGAGAAGCTTGGGCGAACAATGAAAAACTGTTTTTT
TRBJ2-5 | NA | NA | TRBV7-9 | CASSFGPSTETQYF | TGTGCCAGCAGCTTCGGGCCTAGCACCGAGACCCAGTACTTC
TRBJ2-7 | TRBD2 | few | TRBV6-2/TRBV6-3 | CASSSPGLLYEQYF | TGTGCCAGCAGTTCCCCGGGACTATTGTACGAGCAGTACTTC
TRBJ2-7 | NA | NA | TRBV4-3 | CASSQEEFKGGSYEQYF | TGCGCCAGCAGCCAAGAGGAATTCAAGGGAGGTTCCTACGAGCAGTACTTC
TRBJ1-1 | NA | few | TRBV29-1 | CSASGRMNTEAFF | TGCAGCGCCTCAGGGCGGATGAACACTGAAGCTTTCTTT
TRBJ2-5 | TRBD1 | few | TRBV9 | CASSSPDRGETQYF | TGTGCCAGCAGCTCCCCGGACAGGGGGGAGACCCAGTACTTC
TRBJ2-7 | NA | few | TRBV13 | CASRSLEVPSYEQYF | TGTGCCAGCAGATCCCTAGAGGTTCCCTCCTACGAGCAGTACTTC
TRBJ1-4 | NA | NA | TRBV4-3 | CASSQNDRIGGKLFF | TGCGCCAGCAGCCAAAACGACAGAATAGGGGGAAAACTGTTTTTT